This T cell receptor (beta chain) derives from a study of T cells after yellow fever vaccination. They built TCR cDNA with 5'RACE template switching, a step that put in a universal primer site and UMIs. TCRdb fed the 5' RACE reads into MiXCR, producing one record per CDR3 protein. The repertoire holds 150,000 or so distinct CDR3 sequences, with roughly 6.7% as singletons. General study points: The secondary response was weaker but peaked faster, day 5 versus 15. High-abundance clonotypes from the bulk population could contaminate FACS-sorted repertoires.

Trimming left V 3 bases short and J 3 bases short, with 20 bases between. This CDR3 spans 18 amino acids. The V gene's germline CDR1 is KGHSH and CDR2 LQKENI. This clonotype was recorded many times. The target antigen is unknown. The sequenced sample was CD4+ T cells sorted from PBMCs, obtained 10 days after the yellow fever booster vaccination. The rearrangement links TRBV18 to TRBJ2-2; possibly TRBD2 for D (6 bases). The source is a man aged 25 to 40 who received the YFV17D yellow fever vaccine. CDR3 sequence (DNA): TGTGCCAGCTCACCTAAAAGCACGGGAGCCTTAGACACCGGGGAGCTGTTTTTT. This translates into CASSPKSTGALDTGELFF.